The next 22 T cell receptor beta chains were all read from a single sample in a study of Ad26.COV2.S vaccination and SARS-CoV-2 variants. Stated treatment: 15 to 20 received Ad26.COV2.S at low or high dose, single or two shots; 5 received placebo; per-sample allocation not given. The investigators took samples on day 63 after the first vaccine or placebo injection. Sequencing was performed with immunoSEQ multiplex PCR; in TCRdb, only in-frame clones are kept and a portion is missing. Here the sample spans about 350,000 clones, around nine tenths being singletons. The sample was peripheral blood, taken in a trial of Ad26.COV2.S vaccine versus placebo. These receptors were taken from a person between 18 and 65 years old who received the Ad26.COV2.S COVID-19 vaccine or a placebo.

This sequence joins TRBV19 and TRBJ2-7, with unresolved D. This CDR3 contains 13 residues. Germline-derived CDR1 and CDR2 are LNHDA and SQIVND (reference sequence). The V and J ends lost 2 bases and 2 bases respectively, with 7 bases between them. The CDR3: CASSISQTYEQYF. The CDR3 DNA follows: TGTGCCAGTAGTATAAGCCAGACCTACGAGCAGTACTTC.

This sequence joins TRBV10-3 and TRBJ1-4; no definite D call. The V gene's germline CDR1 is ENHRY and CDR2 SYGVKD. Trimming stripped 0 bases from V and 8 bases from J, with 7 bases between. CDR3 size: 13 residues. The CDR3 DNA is TGTGCCATCAGTGAGTCGACATCGGAAAAACTGTTTTTT. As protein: CAISESTSEKLFF.

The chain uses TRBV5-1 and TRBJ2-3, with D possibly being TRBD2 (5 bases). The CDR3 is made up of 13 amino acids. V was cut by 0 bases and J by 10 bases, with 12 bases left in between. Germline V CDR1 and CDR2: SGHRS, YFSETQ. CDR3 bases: TGCGCCAGCAGCTTGGGGGAGAGGAGCCCGCAGTATTTT. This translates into CASSLGERSPQYF.

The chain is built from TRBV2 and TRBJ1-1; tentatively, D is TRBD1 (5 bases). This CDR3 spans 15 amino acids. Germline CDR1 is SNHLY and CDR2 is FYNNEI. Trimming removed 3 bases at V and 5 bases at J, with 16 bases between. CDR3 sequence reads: CASSDRAGRGTEAFF. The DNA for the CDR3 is TGTGCCAGCAGTGATCGGGCAGGGCGGGGTACTGAAGCTTTCTTT.

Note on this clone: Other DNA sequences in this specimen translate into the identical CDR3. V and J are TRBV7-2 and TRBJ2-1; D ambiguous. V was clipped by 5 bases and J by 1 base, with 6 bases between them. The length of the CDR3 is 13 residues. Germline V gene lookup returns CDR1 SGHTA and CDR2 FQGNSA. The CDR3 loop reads CASSPGSYNEQFF. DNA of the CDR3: TGTGCCAGCAGCCCCGGGTCCTACAATGAGCAGTTCTTC.

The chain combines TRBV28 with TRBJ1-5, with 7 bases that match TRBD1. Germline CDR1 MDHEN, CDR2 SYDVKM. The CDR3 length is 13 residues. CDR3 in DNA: TGTGCGATCGACAGGGATAGCAATCAGCCCCAGCATTTT. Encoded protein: CAIDRDSNQPQHF.

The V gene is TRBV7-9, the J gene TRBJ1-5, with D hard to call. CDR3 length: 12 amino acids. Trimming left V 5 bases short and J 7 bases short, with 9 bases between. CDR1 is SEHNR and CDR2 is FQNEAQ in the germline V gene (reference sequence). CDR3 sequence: CASSAGNQPQHF. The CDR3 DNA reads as TGTGCCAGCAGCGCCGGGAACCAGCCCCAGCATTTT.

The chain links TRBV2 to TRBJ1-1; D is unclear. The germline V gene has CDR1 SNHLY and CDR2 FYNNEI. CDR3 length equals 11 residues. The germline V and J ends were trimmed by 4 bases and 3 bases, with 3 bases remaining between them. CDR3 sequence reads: CASSVDTEAFF. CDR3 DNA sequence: TGTGCCAGCAGTGTAGACACTGAAGCTTTCTTT.

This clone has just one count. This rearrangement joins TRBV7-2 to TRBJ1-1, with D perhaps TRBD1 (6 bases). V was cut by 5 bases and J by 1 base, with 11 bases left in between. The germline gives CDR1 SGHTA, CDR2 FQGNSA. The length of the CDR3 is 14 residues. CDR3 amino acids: CASSITGTNTEAFF. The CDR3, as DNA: TGTGCCAGCAGCATAACAGGGACGAACACTGAAGCTTTCTTT.

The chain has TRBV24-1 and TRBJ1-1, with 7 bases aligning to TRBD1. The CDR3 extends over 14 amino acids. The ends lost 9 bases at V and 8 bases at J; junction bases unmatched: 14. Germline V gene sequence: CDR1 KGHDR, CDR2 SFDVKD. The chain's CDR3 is CATRNRGRGGEAFF. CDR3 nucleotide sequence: TGTGCCACCCGTAATAGGGGGCGAGGTGGAGAAGCTTTCTTT.

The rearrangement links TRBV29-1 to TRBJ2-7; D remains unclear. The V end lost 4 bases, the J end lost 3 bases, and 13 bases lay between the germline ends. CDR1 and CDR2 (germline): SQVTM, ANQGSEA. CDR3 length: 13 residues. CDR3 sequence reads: CSVGEGSHYEQYF. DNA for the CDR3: TGCAGCGTTGGTGAAGGGTCTCACTACGAGCAGTACTTC.

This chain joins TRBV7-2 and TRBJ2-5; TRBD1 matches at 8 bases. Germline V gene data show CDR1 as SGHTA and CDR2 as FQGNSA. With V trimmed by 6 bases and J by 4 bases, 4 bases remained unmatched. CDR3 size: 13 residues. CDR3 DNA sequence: TGTGCCAGCAGTTCACAGGGGGGAGAGACCCAGTACTTC. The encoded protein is CASSSQGGETQYF.

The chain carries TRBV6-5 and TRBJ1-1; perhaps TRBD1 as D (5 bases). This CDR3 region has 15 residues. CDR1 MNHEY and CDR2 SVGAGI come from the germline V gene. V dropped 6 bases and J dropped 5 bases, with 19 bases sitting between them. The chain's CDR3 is CASSQGGGLWTEAFF. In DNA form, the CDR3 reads TGTGCCAGCAGCCAGGGTGGGGGATTATGGACTGAAGCTTTCTTT.

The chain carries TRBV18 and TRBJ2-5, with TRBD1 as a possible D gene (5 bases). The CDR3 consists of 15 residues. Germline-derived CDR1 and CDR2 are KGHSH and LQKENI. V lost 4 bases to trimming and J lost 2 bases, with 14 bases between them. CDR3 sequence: CASSRARALQETQYF. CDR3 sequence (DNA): TGTGCCAGCTCACGAGCCAGGGCCCTTCAAGAGACCCAGTACTTC.

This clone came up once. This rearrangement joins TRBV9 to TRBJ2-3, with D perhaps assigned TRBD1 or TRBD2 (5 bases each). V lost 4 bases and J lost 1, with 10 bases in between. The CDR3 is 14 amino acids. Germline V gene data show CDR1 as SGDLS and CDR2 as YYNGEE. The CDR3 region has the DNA TGTGCCAGCAGCCCCGGGACGGGCACAGATACGCAGTATTTT. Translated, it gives CASSPGTGTDTQYF.

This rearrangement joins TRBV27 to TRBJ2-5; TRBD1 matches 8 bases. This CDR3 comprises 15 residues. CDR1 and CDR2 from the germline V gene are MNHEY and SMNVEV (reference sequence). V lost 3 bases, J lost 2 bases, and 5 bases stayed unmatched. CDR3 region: CASSFRGRRQETQYF. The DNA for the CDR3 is TGTGCCAGCAGTTTCAGGGGGCGCCGGCAAGAGACCCAGTACTTC.

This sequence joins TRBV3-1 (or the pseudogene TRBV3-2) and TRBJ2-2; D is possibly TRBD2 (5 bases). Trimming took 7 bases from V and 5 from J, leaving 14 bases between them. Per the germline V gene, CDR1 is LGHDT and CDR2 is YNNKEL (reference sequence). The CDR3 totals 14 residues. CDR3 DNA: TGTGCCAGCACCCCGCGGGCGTGGACCGGGGAGCTGTTTTTT. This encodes CASTPRAWTGELFF.

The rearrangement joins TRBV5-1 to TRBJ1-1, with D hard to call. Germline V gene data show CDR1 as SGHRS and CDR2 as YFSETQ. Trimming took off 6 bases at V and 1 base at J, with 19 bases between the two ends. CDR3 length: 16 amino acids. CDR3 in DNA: TGCGCCAGCACTGGCGGTCCGCCGGCAACGAACACTGAAGCTTTCTTT. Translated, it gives CASTGGPPATNTEAFF.

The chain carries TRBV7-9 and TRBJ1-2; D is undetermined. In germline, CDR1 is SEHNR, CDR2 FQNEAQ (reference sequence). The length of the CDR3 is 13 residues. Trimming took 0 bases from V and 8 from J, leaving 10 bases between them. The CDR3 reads CASSLARIGGYTF. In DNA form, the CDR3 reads TGTGCCAGCAGCTTAGCGCGAATAGGGGGCTACACCTTC.

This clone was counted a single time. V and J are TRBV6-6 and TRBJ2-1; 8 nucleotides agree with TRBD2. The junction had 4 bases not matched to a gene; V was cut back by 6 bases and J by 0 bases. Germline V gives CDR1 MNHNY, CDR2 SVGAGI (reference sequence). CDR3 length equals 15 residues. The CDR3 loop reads CASSPSGGSYNEQFF. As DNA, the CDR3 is TGTGCCAGCAGCCCGAGCGGGGGCTCCTACAATGAGCAGTTCTTC.

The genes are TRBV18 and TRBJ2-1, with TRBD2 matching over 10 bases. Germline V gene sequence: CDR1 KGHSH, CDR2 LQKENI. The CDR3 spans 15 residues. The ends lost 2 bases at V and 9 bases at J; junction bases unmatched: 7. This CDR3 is CASSPWTSGEGEQFF. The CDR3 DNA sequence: TGTGCCAGCTCACCATGGACTAGCGGTGAGGGTGAGCAGTTCTTC.

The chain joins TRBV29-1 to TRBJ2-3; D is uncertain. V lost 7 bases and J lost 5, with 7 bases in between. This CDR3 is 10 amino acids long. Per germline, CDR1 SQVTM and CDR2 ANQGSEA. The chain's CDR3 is CSAGLDTQYF. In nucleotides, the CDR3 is TGCAGCGCCGGTCTAGATACGCAGTATTTT.